The 2 T cell receptor beta chains below were found in one sample sequenced in a study of Ad26.COV2.S vaccination and SARS-CoV-2 variants. Treatment described: approximately 18 received Ad26.COV2.S at low or high dose, single or two shots; 5 received placebo; per-sample allocation not given. The samples were gathered on day 63 after the first injection of vaccine or placebo. Sequencing used immunoSEQ multiplex PCR; TCRdb keeps in-frame clones, though not all of them. This sample yields fewer than 500,000 clones, of which 89% are seen a single time; about 2.4% belongs to the top ten. This material consisted of peripheral blood, taken in a trial of Ad26.COV2.S vaccine versus placebo. The receptors here all came from a person aged 18-60 years who received the Ad26.COV2.S COVID-19 vaccine or a placebo.

The rearrangement uses TRBV14 and TRBJ2-2, with 12 bases aligning to TRBD2. Germline V CDR1 and CDR2: SGHDN, FVKESK. The CDR3 covers 16 residues. The ends lost 4 bases at V and 5 bases at J; junction bases unmatched: 5. The CDR3 DNA is TGTGCCAGCAGCCCTCCCGGACTAGCGGGGACCGGGGAGCTGTTTTTT. This codes for CASSPPGLAGTGELFF.

The chain has TRBV5-4 and TRBJ2-4, with 8 bases fitting TRBD1. Germline assignment: CDR1 SGHNT and CDR2 YYREEE (reference sequence). CDR3 size: 13 residues. The junction had 6 bases not matched to a gene; V was cut back by 4 bases and J by 9 bases. The CDR3 spells CASSPRGLGIQYF. CDR3 DNA sequence: TGTGCCAGCAGCCCCAGGGGGCTGGGCATTCAGTACTTC.